This TCR beta chain appears in the sequencing data of a study of cytomegalovirus exposure and HLA in healthy donors. Study observations and caveats: An analysis done earlier found most TCR beta V segments productive about 87% or about 30% of the time. It was 150 to 200 TCR beta chains that were listed as cytomegalovirus-associated. Beyond CMV serostatus, there was no information to go on about immune exposure. A later analysis linked a missense variant in DCLRE1C to the trimming of TCR beta V and J genes.

V dropped 5 bases and J dropped 3; count of bases not matched to a gene: 8. From germline, CDR1 is KGHSH and CDR2 LQKENI. This CDR3 contains 15 residues. PCR was performed using 60 Vbeta and 13 Jbeta primers. Sequencing was performed with immunoSEQ multiplex PCR; in TCRdb, only in-frame clones are kept and a portion is missing. The table shows 150,000 to 250,000 clones, with approximately 78% occurring only once. A remark on this clone: Its antigen is as yet unknown.

Sample: PBMCs. The receptor was derived from a woman aged 50 to 60 in good health and CMV-seropositive. The chain links TRBV18 to TRBJ2-3; 7 bases fit TRBD1. This CDR3 is CASSSLVQGTDTQYF. CDR3 in DNA: TGTGCCAGCTCATCTCTGGTACAGGGGACAGATACGCAGTATTTT.